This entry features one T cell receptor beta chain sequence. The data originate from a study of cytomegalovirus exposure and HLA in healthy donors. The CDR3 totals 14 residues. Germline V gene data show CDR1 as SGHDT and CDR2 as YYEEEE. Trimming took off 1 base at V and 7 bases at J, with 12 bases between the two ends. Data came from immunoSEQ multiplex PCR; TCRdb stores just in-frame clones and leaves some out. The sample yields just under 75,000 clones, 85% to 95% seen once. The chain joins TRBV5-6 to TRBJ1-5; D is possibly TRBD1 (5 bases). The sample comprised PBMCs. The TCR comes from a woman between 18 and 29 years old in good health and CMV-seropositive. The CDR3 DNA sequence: TGTGCCAGCAGCTTGACAGGAACCCCCCAGCCCCAGCATTTT. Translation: CASSLTGTPQPQHF.